One and the same sample provided the 4 T cell receptor beta chains below, sequenced in a study of blood T cell repertoires in COVID-19 (dated by TCRdb to about 2020). Library construction relied on the immunoSEQ multiplex PCR assay. TCRdb retrieved this table from immuneACCESS and kept in-frame rearrangements only. Not all clones are present; in checked studies, unresolved V genes account for under half, and no reason is known for the remainder. The sample table contains a few hundred thousand clones; only one count was recorded for approximately 85% of them. 0.87% of the sample lies in the top ten. The sequenced sample was peripheral blood. All receptors come from a human donor with COVID-19, enrolled during active disease. The donor label of this sample is uncertain.

V and J are TRBV7-2 and TRBJ1-1, with D perhaps TRBD1 (6 bases). Germline CDR1 SGHTA, CDR2 FQGNSA. Trimming shortened V by 6 bases and J by 4 bases, and 21 bases separated the two germline ends. This CDR3 is 16 amino acids long. The CDR3 bases are TGTGCCAGCAGTCAAGCCTCCTACAGGGTAGGCACTGAAGCTTTCTTT. It is translated as CASSQASYRVGTEAFF. Variable domain in full (rest from reference TRBV7-2 and TRBJ1-1): GAGVSQSPSNKVTEKGKDVELRCDPISGHTALYWYRQSLGQGLEFLIYFQGNSAPDKSGLPSDRFSAERTGGSVSTLTIQRTQQEDSAVYLCASSQASYRVGTEAFFGQGTRLTVV.

This chain connects TRBV19 to TRBJ1-4, with D unresolved. This CDR3 region has 15 residues. V was pared by 7 bases and J by 5 bases, with 17 bases between. Germline assignment: CDR1 LNHDA and CDR2 SQIVND (reference sequence). The CDR3 here is CASTLSPTGNEKLFF. CDR3 bases: TGTGCCAGTACCCTCTCACCGACGGGGAATGAAAAACTGTTTTTT.

The CDR3 here is CASSPGGEQYF. The CDR3 DNA reads as TGTGCCAGCAGCCCGGGGGGCGAGCAGTACTTC. The J gene is TRBJ2-7, the V gene TRBV3-1 (or the pseudogene TRBV3-2); TRBD2 aligns across 7 bases. CDR1 LGHDT and CDR2 YNNKEL come from the germline V gene (reference sequence). This CDR3 region has 11 residues. V trimming: 4 bases; J trimming: 6 bases; junction bases outside the gene matches: 0.

V and J are TRBV5-8 and TRBJ2-7; 7 nucleotides match TRBD1. CDR1 SGHTS and CDR2 YDEGEE come from the germline V gene. The V gene end was trimmed by 4 bases and the J gene end by 6 bases; junction bases not matched to a gene: 4. The CDR3 spans 12 residues. The CDR3 loop reads CASSPTGAEQYF. The CDR3 bases are TGTGCCAGCAGCCCTACAGGGGCCGAGCAGTACTTC.